Included here is one T cell receptor beta chain sequence, with context. How the authors handled the data: Amplifying reference gene primers gave estimates of nucleated cell counts. The repertoire was sequenced with immunoSEQ multiplex PCR; TCRdb's copy has only in-frame clones and lacks some. That table supplies the V and J calls and clone size; D and trimming were determined from the DNA. The top ten clones hold approximately 7.5% of a sample with roughly 300,000 clones, roughly 85% of them seen once. The CDR3 length is 14 residues. Germline values: CDR1 GTSNPN, CDR2 SVGIG (reference sequence). V was pared by 3 bases and J by 5 bases, with 16 bases between. The source of the sample is a study of blood T cell repertoires in COVID-19. As for the study in general: PBMCs, B-cell-depleted T cells, or T cells were the source of the cDNA or gDNA that made up the material.

This TCR was sampled from a human donor in a cohort sampled during active COVID-19. Sequenced material: peripheral blood. This rearrangement joins TRBV30 to TRBJ1-1, with unresolved D. CDR3 DNA sequence: TGTGCCTGGAGGCCCCACCTGAGAATGACTGAAGCTTTCTTT. This sequence encodes CAWRPHLRMTEAFF.